Here is one TCR beta chain with its context. Its antigen is unknown. The CDR3 spans 14 residues. Germline-derived CDR1 and CDR2 are SEHNR and FQNEAQ (reference sequence). The trim removed 5 bases at V and 3 bases at J, leaving 5 bases unmatched. This specimen comes from a study of OX40 agonist ivuxolimab in advanced cancers. About the study: Patients were given ivuxolimab, an antibody that agonizes OX40 (CD134). Patient treatment consisted of intravenous ivuxolimab administration every 2 weeks at 0.01 to 10 mg/kg. Overall study results and limits: Among expanded peripheral T cells, antigen specificity went undetermined. At 0.1 to 3.0 mg/kg, CD4+ and CD8+ blood T cells expanded clonally by week 6.

Using immunoSEQ multiplex PCR, the repertoire was profiled, and TCRdb retains in-frame clones only, with some absent. Found here are more than 60,000 clones, around 87% of them singletons; the top ten hold 5.2%. This specimen was CD4+ or CD8+ T cells sorted from blood, taken in a trial of the OX40 agonist ivuxolimab. The rearrangement uses TRBV7-9 and TRBJ2-7; 9 nucleotides line up with TRBD2. This clonotype was obtained from an adult with an advanced solid tumor such as melanoma, head and neck, liver or kidney cancer. The CDR3: CASSPSGRNYEQYF. As DNA, the CDR3 is TGTGCCAGCAGCCCAAGCGGGAGGAACTACGAGCAGTACTTC.